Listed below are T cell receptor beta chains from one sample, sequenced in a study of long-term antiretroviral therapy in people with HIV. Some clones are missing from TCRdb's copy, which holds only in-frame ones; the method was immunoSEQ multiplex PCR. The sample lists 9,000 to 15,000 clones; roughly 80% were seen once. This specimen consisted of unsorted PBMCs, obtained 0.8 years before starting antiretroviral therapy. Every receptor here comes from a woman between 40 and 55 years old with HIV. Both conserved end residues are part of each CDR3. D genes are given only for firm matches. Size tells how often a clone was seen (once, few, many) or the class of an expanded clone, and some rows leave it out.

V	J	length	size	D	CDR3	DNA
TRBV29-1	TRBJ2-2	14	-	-	CSVGGGVDTGELFF	TGCAGCGTTGGTGGGGGAGTTGACACCGGGGAGCTGTTTTTT
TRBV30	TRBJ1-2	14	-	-	CAWSYRGVSYGYTF	TGTGCCTGGAGTTACCGGGGGGTCTCCTATGGCTACACCTTC
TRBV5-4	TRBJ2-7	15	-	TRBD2	CASSALAGAIYEQYF	TGTGCCAGCAGCGCCTTAGCGGGAGCAATCTACGAGCAGTACTTC
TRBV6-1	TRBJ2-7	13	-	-	CASSAGAHYEQYF	TGTGCCAGCAGTGCAGGAGCTCACTACGAGCAGTACTTC
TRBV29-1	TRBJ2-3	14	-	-	CSGGGGTVADTQYF	TGCAGCGGAGGAGGAGGGACGGTAGCAGATACGCAGTATTTT
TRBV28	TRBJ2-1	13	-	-	CASSFDSYNEQFF	TGTGCCAGCAGTTTCGACTCTTACAATGAGCAGTTCTTC
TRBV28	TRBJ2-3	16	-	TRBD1	CASSSRQGTITDTQYF	TGTGCCAGCAGTTCGCGACAGGGGACGATCACAGATACGCAGTATTTT
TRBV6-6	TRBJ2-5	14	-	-	CASSYPGGQETQYF	TGTGCCAGCAGTTACCCGGGTGGGCAAGAGACCCAGTACTTC
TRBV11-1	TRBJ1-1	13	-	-	CASSVGGWTEAFF	TGTGCCAGCAGTGTTGGGGGATGGACTGAAGCTTTCTTT
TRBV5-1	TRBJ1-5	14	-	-	CASSLGGDNQPQHF	TGCGCCAGCAGCTTGGGGGGGGATAATCAGCCCCAGCATTTT
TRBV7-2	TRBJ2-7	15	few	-	CASSLTPVTTYEQYF	TGTGCCAGCAGCTTAACTCCGGTCACTACCTACGAGCAGTACTTC
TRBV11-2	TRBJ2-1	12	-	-	CASSLVRNEQFF	TGTGCCAGCAGCTTAGTTCGCAATGAGCAGTTCTTC
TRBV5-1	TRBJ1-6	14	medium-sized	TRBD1	CVQHPPGGGSPLHF	TGCGTCCAGCACCCCCCAGGGGGCGGGTCACCCCTCCACTTT
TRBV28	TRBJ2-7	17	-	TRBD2	CASSLPRGGMWPYEQYF	TGTGCCAGCAGTTTACCCCGGGGGGGGATGTGGCCCTACGAGCAGTACTTC
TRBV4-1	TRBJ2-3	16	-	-	CASSQNPGEGTDTQYF	TGCGCCAGCAGCCAGAACCCGGGAGAAGGCACAGATACGCAGTATTTT
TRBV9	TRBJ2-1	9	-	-	CASSPEQFF	TGTGCCAGCAGCCCCGAGCAGTTCTTC
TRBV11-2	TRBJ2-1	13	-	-	CASSYGTYNEQFF	TGTGCCAGCAGCTACGGGACCTACAATGAGCAGTTCTTC
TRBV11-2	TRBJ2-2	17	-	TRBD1	CASSLWRQGLISGELFF	TGTGCCAGCAGCTTATGGCGACAGGGGTTAATTTCCGGGGAGCTGTTTTTT
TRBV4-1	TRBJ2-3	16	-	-	CASSQDPGLSTDTQYF	TGCGCCAGCAGCCAGGATCCAGGACTTAGCACAGATACGCAGTATTTT
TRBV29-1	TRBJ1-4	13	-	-	CSVVAGGNEKLFF	TGCAGCGTTGTGGCGGGGGGGAATGAAAAACTGTTTTTT
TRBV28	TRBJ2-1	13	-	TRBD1	CASRTSRGREQFF	TGTGCCAGCAGAACTAGCAGGGGGCGGGAGCAGTTCTTC
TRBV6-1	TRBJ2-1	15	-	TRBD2	CASKGTSGSYNEQFF	TGTGCCAGCAAGGGGACTAGCGGCTCCTACAATGAGCAGTTCTTC